The T cell receptor beta chain described here comes from a study of blood T cell repertoires in COVID-19. Study-level information: The United States, Italy and Spain were the sources of the acute and convalescent COVID-19 samples. Sample material is recorded as cDNA or gDNA derived from T cells, B-cell-depleted T cells, or PBMCs.

CDR1 is SGHVS and CDR2 is FQNEAQ in the germline V gene. The CDR3 runs 16 residues. V was cut by 5 bases and J by 0 bases, with 16 bases left in between. Original analysis: Amplification with reference gene primers provided the estimates of nucleated cell counts. Produced via immunoSEQ multiplex PCR; TCRdb's table is partial and in-frame only. That table gives V, J and clone size, and the DNA gave D and trimming. The sample lists 40,000 to 50,000 clones, 75% to 90% occurring once. This receptor was identified in a human donor in a cohort sampled during active COVID-19. The V and J genes are TRBV7-8 and TRBJ1-1; D is ambiguous. Sequenced input: peripheral blood. The CDR3 here is CASSPSAGAMNTEAFF. CDR3 bases: TGTGCCAGCAGCCCCTCTGCGGGCGCCATGAACACTGAAGCTTTCTTT. Full variable domain (outside the CDR3, taken from reference TRBV7-8 and TRBJ1-1): GAGVSQSPRYKVAKRGQDVALRCDPISGHVSLFWYQQALGQGPEFLTYFQNEAQLDKSGLPSDRFFAERPEGSVSTLKIQRTQQEDSAVYLCASSPSAGAMNTEAFFGQGTRLTVV.